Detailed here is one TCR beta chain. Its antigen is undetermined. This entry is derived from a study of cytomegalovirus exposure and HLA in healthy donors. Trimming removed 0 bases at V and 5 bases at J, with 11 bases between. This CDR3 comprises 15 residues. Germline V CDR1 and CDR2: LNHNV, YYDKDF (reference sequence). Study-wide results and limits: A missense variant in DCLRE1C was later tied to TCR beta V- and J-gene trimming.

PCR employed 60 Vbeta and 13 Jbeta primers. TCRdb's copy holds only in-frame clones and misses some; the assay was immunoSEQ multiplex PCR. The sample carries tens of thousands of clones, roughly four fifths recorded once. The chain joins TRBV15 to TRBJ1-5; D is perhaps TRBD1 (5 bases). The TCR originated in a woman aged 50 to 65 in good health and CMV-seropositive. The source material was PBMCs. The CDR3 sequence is CATSRDRWGDQPQHF. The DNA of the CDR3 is TGTGCCACCAGCAGAGATCGATGGGGCGATCAGCCCCAGCATTTT. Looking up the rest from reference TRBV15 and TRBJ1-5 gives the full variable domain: DAMVIQNPRYQVTQFGKPVTLSCSQTLNHNVMYWYQQKSSQAPKLLFHYYDKDFNNEADTPDNFQSRRPNTSFCFLDIRSPGLGDTAMYLCATSRDRWGDQPQHFGDGTRLSIL.